This passage covers 4 T cell receptor beta chains from one sample sequenced in a study of vaccination and CD4 T cells after COVID-19. No cognate antigen is known for these TCRs. The Oncomine TCR Beta short-read assay was applied to DNA of cultured CD4+ T cells. TCRdb processed the PCR reads anew with MiXCR; each CDR3 protein has one entry. The sample has around 11,000 distinct CDR3 sequences; 77% are singletons. As to treatment: roughly nine-day PBMC culture with coronavirus spike peptide pools or control peptides (ViraFEST assay). Sequenced input: CD4+ T cells from blood, cultured in vitro. These receptors were obtained from a human donor who had recovered from COVID-19.

The CDR3 loop is CATSRDLWGTSVYEQYF. In DNA form, the CDR3 reads TGTGCCACCAGCAGAGATCTATGGGGGACTAGCGTATACGAGCAGTACTTC. V and J are TRBV15 and TRBJ2-7, with 10 bases fitting TRBD2. The CDR3 is 17 amino acids. The germline V gene encodes CDR1 LNHNV and CDR2 YYDKDF (reference sequence). With 0 bases clipped from V and 4 bases from J, the junction kept 9 bases outside the gene matches.

The chain has TRBV7-2 and TRBJ2-7; TRBD2 agrees at 12 bases. CDR3 length equals 15 residues. Germline loops: CDR1 SGHTA, CDR2 FQGNSA. The trim removed 3 bases at V and 4 bases at J, leaving 4 bases unmatched. In nucleotides, the CDR3 is TGTGCCAGCAGCTTCCGACTAGCGGGAGTGTACGAGCAGTACTTC. Protein product: CASSFRLAGVYEQYF.

The chain couples TRBV27 to TRBJ2-7; D is unresolved. The CDR3 runs 11 residues. CDR1 is MNHEY, CDR2 SMNVEV, per germline (reference sequence). Trimming left V 6 bases short and J 4 bases short, with 7 bases between. CDR3 DNA sequence: TGTGCCAGCAGAACACGTTACGAGCAGTACTTC. It yields the protein CASRTRYEQYF.

DNA for the CDR3: TGTGCCACCAGCCGGGACCATAGCAATCAGCCCCAGCATTTT. Amino acid sequence: CATSRDHSNQPQHF. V usage is TRBV15 and J usage is TRBJ1-5, with a weak D call TRBD1 (5 bases). The CDR3 runs 14 residues. Germline V gene data show CDR1 as LNHNV and CDR2 as YYDKDF (reference sequence). Trimming removed 5 bases from V and 0 bases from J, with 8 bases in between.